This TCR beta chain was found in a study of shared clonotypes between healthy human individuals (dated by TCRdb to 2020 to 2022). Concerning the study at large: The cohort comprised a couple of women and a few men aged 18 to 49 years. To increase sequencing depth and limit assay-specific biases, TCR repertoire library preparation and sequencing were carried out by different laboratories using diverse techniques. Per donor, three plates each were used for CD4 naive and CD4 memory, two for CD8 naive, and one for CD8 memory. Each donor's leukapheresis produced roughly between roughly 0.85 and 9.5 billion PBMCs. To estimate repertoire size and how much clonotype sharing occurs between individuals, the study deeply sequenced the blood TCR repertoires of roughly 5 healthy adults.

TCR CDR3 regions were amplified from genomic DNA by multiplex PCR using the deep immunoSEQ assay. Extracted genomic DNA from each cell subset was spread evenly across all wells of several immunoSEQ 96-well plates, with each plate serving as a replicate. Each replicate PCR for sorted subsets received around 0.2 ug genomic DNA, equal to about 29,000 T cell genomes. The purified libraries were quantified using a Qubit 3.0 fluorometer, sized with a Bioanalyzer 2100, and then quantified again using the KAPA Library Quantification kit. Every immunoSEQ 96-well plate was sequenced on a separate single-read 150-cycle Illumina NextSeq 550 flow cell. Per the authors' processing: The immunoSEQ output contained only junctional sequences without quality scores, so filtering could not match that applied to full-length reads. Sequences were annotated with PyIR, a Python wrapper for IgBLAST v1.9, using IMGT germline references to assign V/J genes and CDR3. Reads with weak V/J assignments (E-value above 1e-6), missing CDR3, stop codons, out-of-frame junctions, or ambiguous translated residues were removed. V3J clonotypes were defined as sequences sharing an identical inferred V gene, J gene, and CDR3 amino acid sequence. Percentage overlap between repertoires was computed as shared unique clonotypes divided by the size of the smaller repertoire. Three approaches were used to assess repertoire richness: RTK rarefaction, the Chao1 estimator, and Recon v2.1 estimates of unobserved clonotypes. Generation probabilities were computed with OLGA for all TCRbeta clonotypes obtained by the gDNA method from four donors. TCRdb retrieved this table from immuneACCESS and kept in-frame rearrangements only. Not all clones are present; in checked studies, unresolved V genes account for under half, and no reason is known for the remainder. From that table come the V and J calls and clone size; the DNA was used to work out D and trimming. Counted in this sample were a few million clones; around nine tenths of them appeared once. Over 0.12% of the sample belongs to the ten largest clones.

Overall study outcomes, separate from this receptor: Based on pairwise subsampling, the degree of clonotype sharing among donors was expected to be affected by sequencing depth. Larger estimated clonotype richness was generally found for naive subsets than for memory subsets. Sampling was limited to blood, and TCR repertoires in tissue likely differ from TCR repertoires in blood. Approximately 5% of naive CD4, 3.5% of naive CD8, 2.3% of memory CD4, and more than 0.35% of memory CD8 clonotypes were shared across a few donors. Rarefaction of sorted-subset datasets indicated incomplete sequencing despite the large sequencing depth. The genetic and exposure-history diversity represented was limited by the small number of donors. Compared with non-shared clonotypes, clonotypes shared by all four sorted-subset donors had higher generation probabilities.

Regarding this clone: What antigen it recognizes has not been identified. No much larger clone is present one base from it, and per-base qualities are unavailable.

The donors were healthy, HIV-negative adults with no recently reported acute infections or vaccinations. Every donor was a Caucasian adult residing in Nashville, Tennessee, USA. Magnetic negative selection was used to enrich CD4+ T cells, after which naive cells were positively selected on CD45RA and the negative fraction became the memory subset. Blood was obtained by leukapheresis, after which PBMCs were separated by Ficoll-Histopaque density gradient centrifugation and cryopreserved in liquid nitrogen vapor phase. Analytical flow cytometry was used to check the purity and quantity of each magnetically sorted T cell population. From each sorted fraction, genomic DNA was isolated and quantified by UV absorbance on a Nanodrop 2000c. Sequenced material: naive CD4+ T cells sorted from blood. The cell subset or site label for this specimen denotes: CD45RA+ positively selected. This clonotype was obtained from a young man in good health.

The DNA sequence is given as TGTGCCAGCAGTGAACGTCAGTCCCTTTACGAGCAGTACTTC. It translates as CASSERQSLYEQYF. The chain is encoded by TRBV2 joined to TRBJ2-7, with the D gene uncertain. The germline V gene specifies SNHLY as CDR1 and FYNNEI as CDR2. From the cysteine through the phenylalanine, the CDR3 covers 14 amino acids. The CDR3 DNA has 42 bases and is translated from base 1. Trimming costs V 2 bases and J 4 bases, and their ends lie 12 bases apart.